One and the same sample provided the 4 T cell receptor beta chains below, sequenced in a study of cytomegalovirus exposure and HLA in healthy donors. Amplification used 60 Vbeta primers and 13 Jbeta primers. Clones were sequenced by immunoSEQ multiplex PCR, and TCRdb holds only the in-frame ones, with some missing. The repertoire holds a few hundred thousand clones, with roughly 70% as singletons. Specimen: PBMCs. The origin of the receptors is a woman in her 30s in good health and CMV-seronegative.

V and J are TRBV4-1 and TRBJ2-7; TRBD1 agrees at 8 bases. This CDR3 has 14 residues. Losses at the gene ends were 4 bases for V and 0 bases for J; bases not matched to a gene: 2. Germline assignment: CDR1 MGHRA and CDR2 YSYEKL. CDR3 loop: CASSLGTGSYEQYF. The CDR3 DNA sequence: TGCGCCAGCAGCCTAGGGACAGGCTCCTACGAGCAGTACTTC.

The chain couples TRBV4-2 to TRBJ1-2; possibly TRBD1 for D (6 bases). This CDR3 has 16 amino acids. Germline-derived CDR1 and CDR2 are LGHNA and YNFKEQ. V was cut by 1 base and J by 4 bases, with 16 bases left in between. CDR3 sequence reads: CASSQGSQGSAYGYTF. CDR3 DNA sequence: TGTGCCAGCAGCCAAGGATCCCAGGGGTCGGCCTATGGCTACACCTTC.

The chain has TRBV11-2 and TRBJ2-7; D possibly corresponds to TRBD1 (6 bases). Germline V gene data show CDR1 as SGHAT and CDR2 as FQNNGV. CDR3 length: 14 amino acids. V lost 3 bases and J lost 2, with 11 bases in between. The CDR3 sequence is CASSFTGTTYEQYF. The CDR3 coding sequence is TGTGCCAGCAGCTTTACCGGGACAACCTACGAGCAGTACTTC. Complete variable domain (other parts from reference TRBV11-2 and TRBJ2-7): EAGVAQSPRYKIIEKRQSVAFWCNPISGHATLYWYQQILGQGPKLLIQFQNNGVVDDSQLPKDRFSAERLKGVDSTLKIQPAKLEDSAVYLCASSFTGTTYEQYFGPGTRLTVT.

This clone is a singleton in its sample. The V call is TRBV5-1, the J call TRBJ1-1; no reliable D call. The V end lost 1 base, the J end lost 0 bases, and 13 bases lay between the germline ends. This CDR3 is built from 16 residues. Germline V gene lookup returns CDR1 SGHRS and CDR2 YFSETQ. The CDR3 loop reads CASSLLSPAVNTEAFF. The CDR3 bases are TGCGCCAGCAGCTTGTTGAGCCCCGCGGTGAACACTGAAGCTTTCTTT.